This T cell receptor beta chain was recorded in a study of T cell clones after liver transplantation. The V gene's germline CDR1 is MNHNS and CDR2 SASEGT. The CDR3 is 14 amino acids. Trimming pared 8 bases from V and 9 bases from J, leaving 20 bases between. For this clone: What it binds is not known.

Proliferating CFSE-low MLR cells were sequenced to define alloreactive TCRbeta sequences. Produced via immunoSEQ multiplex PCR; TCRdb's table is partial and in-frame only. This sample has fewer than 6,500 clones, with approximately 30% found just once. V usage is TRBV6-1 and J usage is TRBJ2-1, with D unresolved. The sequence came from a human patient who received a liver transplant. Some of the T cells might come from the graft donor. What was sequenced was CD4+ T cells from cultured PBMCs. The CDR3 sequence: CASPGGWMAGEQFF. The CDR3 DNA reads TGTGCCAGCCCCGGCGGATGGATGGCTGGTGAGCAGTTCTTC.